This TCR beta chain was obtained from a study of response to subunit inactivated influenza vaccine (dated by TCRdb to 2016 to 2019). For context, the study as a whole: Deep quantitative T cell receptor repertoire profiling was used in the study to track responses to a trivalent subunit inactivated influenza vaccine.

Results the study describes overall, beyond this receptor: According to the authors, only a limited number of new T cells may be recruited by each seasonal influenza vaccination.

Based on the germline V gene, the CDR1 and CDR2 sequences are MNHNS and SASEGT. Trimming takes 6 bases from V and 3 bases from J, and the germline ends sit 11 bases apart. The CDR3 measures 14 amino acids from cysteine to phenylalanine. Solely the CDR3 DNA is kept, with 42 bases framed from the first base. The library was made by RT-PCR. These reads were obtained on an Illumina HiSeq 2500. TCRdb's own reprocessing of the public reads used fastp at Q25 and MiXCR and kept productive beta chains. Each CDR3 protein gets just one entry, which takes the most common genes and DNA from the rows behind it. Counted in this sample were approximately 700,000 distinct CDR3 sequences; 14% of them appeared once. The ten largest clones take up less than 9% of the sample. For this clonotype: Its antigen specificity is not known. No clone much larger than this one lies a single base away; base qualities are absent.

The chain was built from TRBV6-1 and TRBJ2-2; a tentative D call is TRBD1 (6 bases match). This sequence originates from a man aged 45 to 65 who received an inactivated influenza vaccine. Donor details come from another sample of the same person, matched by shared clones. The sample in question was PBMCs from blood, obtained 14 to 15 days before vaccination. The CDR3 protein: CASSFQGYTGELFF. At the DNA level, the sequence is TGTGCCAGCAGCTTCCAGGGGTACACCGGGGAGCTGTTTTTT.